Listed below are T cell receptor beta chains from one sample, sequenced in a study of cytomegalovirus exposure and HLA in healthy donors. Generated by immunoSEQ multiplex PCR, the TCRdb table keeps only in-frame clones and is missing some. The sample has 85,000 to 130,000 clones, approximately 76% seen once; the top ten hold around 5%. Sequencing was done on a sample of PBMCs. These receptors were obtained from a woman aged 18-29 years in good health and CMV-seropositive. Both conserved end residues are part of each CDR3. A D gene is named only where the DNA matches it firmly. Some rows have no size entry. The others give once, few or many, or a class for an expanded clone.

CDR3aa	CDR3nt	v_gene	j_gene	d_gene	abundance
CASSYLPPGPEGYTF	TGTGCCAGCAGTTATTTGCCCCCAGGGCCGGAAGGCTACACCTTC	TRBV6-5	TRBJ1-2	NA	NA
CASRRSGISYEQYF	TGTGCCAGCCGTAGGTCGGGGATCTCCTACGAGCAGTACTTC	TRBV28	TRBJ2-7	NA	NA
CSEPPGLAGGGRYF	TGCAGCGAACCCCCGGGACTAGCGGGAGGAGGCCGGTACTTC	TRBV29-1	TRBJ2-7	TRBD2	NA
CASGLGATGGGETQYF	TGTGCTAGTGGTTTGGGCGCGACAGGGGGTGGAGAGACCCAGTACTTC	TRBV12-5	TRBJ2-5	TRBD1	once
CASSSTSGYEQYF	TGTGCCAGCAGCTCGACTAGCGGCTACGAGCAGTACTTC	TRBV7-9	TRBJ2-7	TRBD2	NA
CASSLGTSGGTYEQYF	TGTGCCAGCAGCTTGGGCACTTCAGGGGGCACCTACGAGCAGTACTTC	TRBV5-4	TRBJ2-7	TRBD1	NA
CASSFEGELEPQHF	TGTGCCAGCAGTTTTGAGGGGGAACTGGAGCCCCAGCATTTT	TRBV28	TRBJ1-5	NA	NA
CASSDILLEAFF	TGTGCCAGCAGTGATATACTACTAGAAGCTTTCTTT	TRBV28	TRBJ1-1	NA	NA
CASSPRGVDIASYGYTF	TGTGCCAGCAGCCCCCGGGGGGTGGACATCGCTAGCTATGGCTACACCTTC	TRBV14	TRBJ1-2	NA	NA
CSVGGTSVLPYNEQFF	TGCAGCGTTGGGGGGACTAGCGTTCTTCCCTACAATGAGCAGTTCTTC	TRBV29-1	TRBJ2-1	TRBD2	NA
CASSVAGGETQYF	TGTGCCAGCAGTGTGGCGGGCGGGGAGACCCAGTACTTC	TRBV25-1	TRBJ2-5	NA	NA
CAIRDRLTYEQYF	TGTGCCATCAGAGACAGGCTAACCTACGAGCAGTACTTC	TRBV10-3	TRBJ2-7	NA	NA
CASSQDPSVVRAPSNEQFF	TGTGCCAGCAGCCAAGATCCGAGTGTTGTGAGGGCTCCTTCCAATGAGCAGTTCTTC	TRBV4-2	TRBJ2-1	NA	NA
CASSQGQGAMYEQYF	TGTGCCAGCAGCCAGGGACAGGGGGCGATGTACGAGCAGTACTTC	TRBV5-6	TRBJ2-7	TRBD1	NA
CASSPEDRLYSPLHF	TGTGCCAGTAGTCCAGAGGACAGGCTCTATTCACCCCTCCACTTT	TRBV19	TRBJ1-6	TRBD1	NA
CASRSRQALSYEQYF	TGTGCCAGCAGATCTCGACAGGCCCTAAGCTACGAGCAGTACTTC	TRBV27	TRBJ2-7	NA	once
CASSEVRWGGGGNTIYF	TGTGCCAGCAGTGAAGTACGATGGGGGGGCGGCGGAAACACCATATATTTT	TRBV6-1	TRBJ1-3	NA	NA
CASRETSDLYEQYF	TGTGCCAGCAGAGAGACTAGCGATCTATACGAGCAGTACTTC	TRBV2	TRBJ2-7	TRBD2	NA
CASSAEENQPQHF	TGTGCCAGCAGCGCAGAGGAAAATCAGCCCCAGCATTTT	TRBV11-2	TRBJ1-5	NA	NA
CASSQSGGSYNEQFF	TGTGCCAGCAGCCAATCAGGGGGCTCCTACAATGAGCAGTTCTTC	TRBV5-4	TRBJ2-1	TRBD1	few
CASSLIGQGEAFF	TGTGCCAGCAGCTTAATAGGACAGGGGGAAGCTTTCTTT	TRBV7-3	TRBJ1-1	TRBD1	NA
CSVEGGSGRINEQFF	TGCAGCGTTGAAGGGGGTAGCGGGAGGATTAATGAGCAGTTCTTC	TRBV29-1	TRBJ2-1	TRBD2	NA
CAISDRGGTDEKLFF	TGTGCCATCAGTGACCGTGGAGGGACTGATGAAAAACTGTTTTTT	TRBV10-3	TRBJ1-4	NA	NA
CASPTGESTEAFF	TGTGCCAGCCCAACAGGGGAAAGCACTGAAGCTTTCTTT	TRBV2	TRBJ1-1	TRBD1	once
CVSRSRTSGAYEQYF	TGTGTCAGCAGATCCAGGACTAGCGGAGCCTACGAGCAGTACTTC	TRBV13	TRBJ2-7	TRBD2	NA
CASSTSGTSGYNEQFF	TGTGCCAGCAGCACGTCCGGGACTAGCGGGTACAATGAGCAGTTCTTC	TRBV5-4	TRBJ2-1	TRBD2	NA
CASSPGTSGTYEQYF	TGTGCCAGCAGTCCCGGGACTAGCGGGACATACGAGCAGTACTTC	TRBV27	TRBJ2-7	TRBD2	NA
CSVEGLGTASYNEQFF	TGCAGCGTTGAAGGGCTTGGGACAGCGTCCTACAATGAGCAGTTCTTC	TRBV29-1	TRBJ2-1	TRBD1	NA
CASGLGTSGSYEQYF	TGCGCCAGCGGACTAGGGACTAGCGGGAGCTACGAGCAGTACTTC	TRBV5-1	TRBJ2-7	TRBD2	NA
CASSLEGTSGSYEQFF	TGTGCCAGCAGCTTAGAGGGGACTAGCGGGAGCTATGAGCAGTTCTTC	TRBV13	TRBJ2-1	TRBD2	few
CASSLVSNHEQYF	TGTGCCAGCAGCCTGGTTTCTAATCACGAGCAGTACTTC	TRBV14	TRBJ2-7	NA	NA
CASTGALGYEQYF	TGTGCCAGCACTGGGGCTTTAGGTTACGAGCAGTACTTC	TRBV28	TRBJ2-7	NA	few
CASSDSDIDQPQHF	TGTGCCAGCAGCGACTCCGATATAGATCAGCCCCAGCATTTT	TRBV28	TRBJ1-5	NA	once
CAILGTGGNGSYEQYF	TGTGCCATCCTAGGGACAGGGGGAAATGGTTCCTACGAGCAGTACTTC	TRBV2	TRBJ2-7	TRBD1	NA
CATSRGAPGTQYF	TGTGCCACCAGCAGAGGAGCCCCAGGGACCCAGTACTTC	TRBV15	TRBJ2-5	NA	NA
CASSLNGFSGGYTF	TGTGCCAGCAGTCTAAACGGGTTTTCGGGTGGCTACACCTTC	TRBV28	TRBJ1-2	NA	few
CASSPRQGWSNQPQHF	TGTGCCAGTAGTCCCCGCCAGGGGTGGAGCAATCAGCCCCAGCATTTT	TRBV19	TRBJ1-5	NA	NA
CASSLRTSGPYEQYF	TGTGCCAGCAGCCTTAGGACTAGCGGGCCCTACGAGCAGTACTTC	TRBV7-9	TRBJ2-7	TRBD2	once